This TCR beta chain derives from a study of blood T cell repertoires in COVID-19. As for the study in general: Some COVID-19 samples were acute and others convalescent; all came from the United States, Italy and Spain.

This CDR3 region has 13 residues. With 5 bases removed from V and 6 bases from J, the gap between germline ends came to 11 bases. Germline lookup yields CDR1 KGHSH and CDR2 LQKENI. Per the original data handling: Estimates of nucleated cell counts were drawn from the amplification of reference gene primers. Libraries were prepared by immunoSEQ multiplex PCR; TCRdb keeps only in-frame clonotypes and omits some of them. Clone size and the V and J calls come from that table; the DNA yielded D and trimming. The sample includes around 100,000 clones, more than 75% of them seen just once. This chain joins TRBV18 and TRBJ1-5; D not resolved. The sequenced sample was peripheral blood. This sequence was found in a woman aged 40 to 50 with acute or convalescent COVID-19. The CDR3 DNA reads as TGTGCCAGCTCAGCAGACACCGGTCAGCCCCAGCATTTT. It encodes CASSADTGQPQHF. Full variable domain (missing parts from reference TRBV18 and TRBJ1-5): NAGVMQNPRHLVRRRGQEARLRCSPMKGHSHVYWYRQLPEEGLKFMVYLQKENIIDESGMPKERFSAEFPKEGPSILRIQQVVRGDSAAYFCASSADTGQPQHFGDGTRLSIL.